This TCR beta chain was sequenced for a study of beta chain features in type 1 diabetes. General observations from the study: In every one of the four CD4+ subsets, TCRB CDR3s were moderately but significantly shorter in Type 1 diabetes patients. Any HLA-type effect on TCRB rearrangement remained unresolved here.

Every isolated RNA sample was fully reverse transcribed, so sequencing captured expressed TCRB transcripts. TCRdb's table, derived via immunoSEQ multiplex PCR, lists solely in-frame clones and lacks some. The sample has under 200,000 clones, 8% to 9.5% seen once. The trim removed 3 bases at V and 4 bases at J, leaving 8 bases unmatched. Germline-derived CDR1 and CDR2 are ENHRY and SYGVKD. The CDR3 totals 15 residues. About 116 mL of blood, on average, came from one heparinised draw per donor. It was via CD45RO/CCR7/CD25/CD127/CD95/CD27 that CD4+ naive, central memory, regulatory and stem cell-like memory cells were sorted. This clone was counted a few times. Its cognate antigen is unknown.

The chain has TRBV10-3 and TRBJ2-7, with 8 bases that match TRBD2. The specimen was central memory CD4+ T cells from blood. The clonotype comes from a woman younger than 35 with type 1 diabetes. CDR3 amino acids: CAISDPVLAAYEQYF. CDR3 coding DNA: TGTGCCATCAGTGACCCCGTACTAGCGGCATACGAGCAGTACTTC.